This TCR beta chain stems from a study of control samples from healthy donors and cancer patients. The assay was immunoSEQ multiplex PCR, and TCRdb's table has in-frame clones only and misses some. The data hold 120,000 to 150,000 clones, with about 90% observed a single time. V lost 0 bases to trimming and J lost 6 bases, with 19 bases between them. CDR1 and CDR2 (germline): MGHRA, YSYEKL. The CDR3 runs to 17 residues. The clonotype was recovered from a man aged 18 to 30 in good health. The sample consisted of blood. The rearrangement links TRBV4-1 to TRBJ2-3, with a weak D call TRBD1 (5 bases). The CDR3 region is CASSQDTDTFYGDTQYF. The CDR3 coding sequence is TGCGCCAGCAGCCAAGATACGGACACATTCTACGGGGATACGCAGTATTTT.